This T cell receptor (beta chain) was identified during a study of blood T cell repertoires in COVID-19. About the study: PBMCs, B-cell-depleted T cells, or T cells were the source of the cDNA or gDNA that made up the material.

In Seattle, patients joined the study during active infection and were tracked longitudinally. TCRdb's copy holds only in-frame clones and misses some; the assay was immunoSEQ multiplex PCR. The profile shows 55,000 to 70,000 clones, about 85% of them singletons. The CDR3 length is 15 residues. Per the germline V gene, CDR1 is LNHDA and CDR2 is SQIVND (reference sequence). Trimming stripped 5 bases from V and 0 bases from J, with 11 bases between. This receptor was taken from a woman between 45 and 65 years old with COVID-19, enrolled during active disease. The chain employs TRBV19 and TRBJ2-4; D remains ambiguous. What was sequenced was peripheral blood. The CDR3 sequence is CASSSTDLAKNIQYF. CDR3 in DNA: TGTGCCAGTAGTTCTACCGATCTAGCCAAAAACATTCAGTACTTC.